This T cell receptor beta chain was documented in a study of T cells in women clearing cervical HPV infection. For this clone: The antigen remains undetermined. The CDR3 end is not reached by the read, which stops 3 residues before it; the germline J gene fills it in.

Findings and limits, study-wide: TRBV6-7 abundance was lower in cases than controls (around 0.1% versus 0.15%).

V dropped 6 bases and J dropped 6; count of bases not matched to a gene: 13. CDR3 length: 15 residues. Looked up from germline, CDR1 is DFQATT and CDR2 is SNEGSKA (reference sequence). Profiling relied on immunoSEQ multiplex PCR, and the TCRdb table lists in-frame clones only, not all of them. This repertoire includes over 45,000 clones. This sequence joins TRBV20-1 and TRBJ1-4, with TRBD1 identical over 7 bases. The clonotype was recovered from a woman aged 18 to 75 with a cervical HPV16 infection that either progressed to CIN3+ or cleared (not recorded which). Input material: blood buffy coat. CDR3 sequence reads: CSARTPGTVDEKLFF. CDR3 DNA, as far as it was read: TGCAGTGCGAGAACCCCCGGGACAGTCGATGAAAAA.